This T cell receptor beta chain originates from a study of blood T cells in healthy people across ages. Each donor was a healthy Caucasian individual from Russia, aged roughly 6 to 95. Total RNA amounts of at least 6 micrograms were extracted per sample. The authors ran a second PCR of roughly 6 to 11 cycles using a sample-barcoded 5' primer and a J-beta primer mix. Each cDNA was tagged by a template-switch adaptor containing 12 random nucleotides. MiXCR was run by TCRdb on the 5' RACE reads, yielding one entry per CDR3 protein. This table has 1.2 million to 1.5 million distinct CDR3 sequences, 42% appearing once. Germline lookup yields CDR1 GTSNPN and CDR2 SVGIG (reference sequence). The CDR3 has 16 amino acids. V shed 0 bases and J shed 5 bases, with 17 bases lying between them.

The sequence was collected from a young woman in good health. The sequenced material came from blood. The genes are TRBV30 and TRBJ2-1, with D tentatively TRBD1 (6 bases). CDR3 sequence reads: CAWSVVWRGGHNEQFF. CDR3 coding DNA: TGTGCCTGGAGTGTTGTGTGGCGAGGGGGTCACAATGAGCAGTTCTTC.